This TCR beta chain is from a study of CD8 T cells in Susac syndrome. Sequencing of TCR beta drew on CD8+ and CD4+ T cells from blood. It was with random hexamers that roughly 0.5 to 1 ug RNA was reverse transcribed. By means of immunoSEQ multiplex PCR, TCR beta CDR3 spanning 54 Vbeta and 13 Jbeta underwent amplification. TCRdb ran MiXCR on the immunoSEQ multiplex PCR reads and lists one entry per CDR3 protein. The sample carries 70,000 to 100,000 distinct CDR3 sequences, about 96% recorded once. The sequence came from a human donor with Susac syndrome. The specimen was CD8+ T cells from PBMCs.

The CDR3 protein is CSVEGKAYEQYF. DNA of the CDR3: TGCAGCGTTGAAGGGAAAGCCTACGAGCAGTACTTC. The chain recombines TRBV29-1 with TRBJ2-7; D unresolved. With 1 base removed from V and 2 bases from J, the gap between germline ends came to 6 bases. CDR3 length equals 12 residues. CDR1 is SQVTM and CDR2 is ANQGSEA in the germline V gene.